This T cell receptor beta chain was recovered during a study of blood T cell repertoires in COVID-19. Overall study context: Donors in the United States, Italy and Spain gave samples during acute or convalescent COVID-19. In each case, the material was cDNA or gDNA derived from T cells, B-cell-depleted T cells, or PBMCs.

Study processing details: Amplification of reference gene primers was used by the study to estimate nucleated cell counts. TCRdb's table, derived via immunoSEQ multiplex PCR, lists solely in-frame clones and lacks some. From that table come the V and J calls and clone size; the DNA was used to work out D and trimming. The profile shows about 140,000 clones, 85% of them singletons. The germline V gene has CDR1 LNHDA and CDR2 SQIVND (reference sequence). The CDR3 spans 14 residues. The V end was cut by 6 bases, the J end by 7 bases, with 18 bases between. What was sequenced was peripheral blood. This receptor was obtained from a man aged 50-60 years with acute or convalescent COVID-19. This chain joins TRBV19 and TRBJ1-2; D perhaps matches TRBD1 (5 bases). Here the CDR3 reads CASRTQGGESGYTF. CDR3 coding DNA: TGTGCCAGTAGAACCCAGGGAGGGGAATCTGGCTACACCTTC.